This T cell receptor delta chain emerged from a study of gamma-delta T cells after stem cell transplantation. From germline, CDR1 is GEAIGNYY and CDR2 EKD. The CDR3 runs 17 residues. J gave up 1 base and V 0 bases, and 9 bases lay outside the gene matches. TCRdb called clones from the RT-PCR reads again using CATT. Altogether approximately 6,200 delta-chain clones are present, 1.9% being singletons, with the ten largest covering 15% to 20%. This clone is classed as medium-sized. The same CDR3 also results from other DNA sequences found in this sample. This clonotype was obtained from a human donor. It is not recorded whose cells these are; they may come from a transplant donor. The V and J genes are TRDV2 and TRDJ1; 8 bases map to TRDD3. What was sequenced was gamma-delta T cells. CDR3 region: CACDTLPGGHFTDKLIF. DNA for the CDR3: TGTGCCTGTGACACCCTGCCTGGGGGACACTTCACCGATAAACTCATCTTT.